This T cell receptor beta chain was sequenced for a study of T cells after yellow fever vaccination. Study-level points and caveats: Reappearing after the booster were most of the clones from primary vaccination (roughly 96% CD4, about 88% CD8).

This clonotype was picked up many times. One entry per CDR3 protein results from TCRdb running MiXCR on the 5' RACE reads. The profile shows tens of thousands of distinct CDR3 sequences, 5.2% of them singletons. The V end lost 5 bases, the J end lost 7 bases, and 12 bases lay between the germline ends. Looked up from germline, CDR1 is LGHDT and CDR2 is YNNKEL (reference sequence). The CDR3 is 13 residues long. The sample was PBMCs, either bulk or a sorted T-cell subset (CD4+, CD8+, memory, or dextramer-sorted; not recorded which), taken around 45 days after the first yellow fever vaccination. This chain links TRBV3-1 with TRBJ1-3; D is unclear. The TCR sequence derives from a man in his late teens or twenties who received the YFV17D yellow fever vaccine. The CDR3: CASSEAPMNTIYF. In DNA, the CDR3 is TGTGCCAGCAGCGAAGCCCCAATGAACACCATATATTTT.